The present T cell receptor beta chain was sequenced within a study of T-cell reconstitution after alpha-beta-depleted transplantation in children. The germline V gene has CDR1 SGHVS and CDR2 FQNEAQ. The CDR3 consists of 15 residues. With V trimmed by 1 base and J by 4 bases, 6 bases remained unmatched. This sample's TCRbeta library carried unique molecular identifier barcodes. TCRdb reprocessed the PCR reads with MiXCR, giving one entry per CDR3 protein. The sample has some 280,000 distinct CDR3 sequences, approximately 9.8% seen once. This clonotype has just a few counts. This TCR derives from a human donor who donated a stem cell graft to a child with SCID. The sample was PBMCs from the stem cell graft donor, taken from the stem cell graft. J is TRBJ2-7 and V is TRBV7-8, with 8 bases aligning to TRBD1. The CDR3 nucleotides read TGTGCCAGCAGCTTAGATGCAGGGGGCTTTTACGAGCAGTACTTC. It is translated as CASSLDAGGFYEQYF. Full variable domain (rest looked up from reference TRBV7-8 and TRBJ2-7): GAGVSQSPRYKVAKRGQDVALRCDPISGHVSLFWYQQALGQGPEFLTYFQNEAQLDKSGLPSDRFFAERPEGSVSTLKIQRTQQEDSAVYLCASSLDAGGFYEQYFGPGTRLTVT.